The source of this T cell receptor (beta chain) is a study of shared clonotypes between healthy human individuals. Overall study context: The composition of the donors was a couple of women and a few men aged 18 to 49.

Naive CD8 cells lacked CD45RO, underwent positive selection for CCR7 and left out terminally differentiated effector memory CD45RA+ cells. In the original processing: ImmunoSEQ supplied junction-only sequences lacking quality scores, so filtering was different. Using immunoSEQ multiplex PCR, the repertoire was profiled, and TCRdb retains in-frame clones only, with some absent. V and J calls and clone size are given by that table; D and trimming were obtained from the DNA. The sample holds roughly 600,000 clones, 98% seen once. Germline V gene data show CDR1 as SEHNR and CDR2 as FQNEAQ (reference sequence). Losses at the gene ends were 3 bases for V and 0 bases for J; bases not matched to a gene: 9. CDR3 length: 17 amino acids. Worth noting for this clone: The target antigen is unknown.

Study outcomes and limitations: Sharing across a few donors was seen in roughly 5% of naive CD4 clonotypes. The study's rarefaction showed incomplete sorted-subset sequencing despite large depth.

The V gene is TRBV7-9, the J gene TRBJ1-2, with TRBD1 matching over 8 bases. The sequencing input was naive CD8+ T cells sorted from blood. The clonotype originates from a man younger than 45 in good health. The CDR3 nucleotides are TGTGCCAGCAGCTTGGACAGGGAGGTTTCGGCTAACTATGGCTACACCTTC. It translates to CASSLDREVSANYGYTF. The full variable domain, rest sourced from reference TRBV7-9 and TRBJ1-2, is DTGVSQNPRHKITKRGQNVTFRCDPISEHNRLYWYRQTLGQGPEFLTYFQNEAQLEKSRLLSDRFSAERPKGSFSTLEIQRTEQGDSAMYLCASSLDREVSANYGYTFGSGTRLTVV.